This TCR beta chain was captured in a study of blood T cell repertoires in COVID-19. TCRdb's copy holds only in-frame clones and misses some; the assay was immunoSEQ multiplex PCR. Of approximately 180,000 clones listed, more than 65% are singletons. Across fewer than 25 US areas, participants ranged in age from 18 to 89 years. Cohort assignment relied on participant-reported clinical history. Germline V gene lookup returns CDR1 SGHVS and CDR2 FNYEAQ. The V and J ends lost 5 bases and 0 bases respectively, with 11 bases between them. This CDR3 is 16 amino acids long. The sequence was obtained from a woman aged 45-60 years with acute COVID-19. The chain carries TRBV7-6 and TRBJ1-6; TRBD1 is a possible D gene (6 bases). The sequenced sample was PBMCs or T cells enriched from blood (not recorded which). CDR3: CASSTQGGSYNSPLHF. Written as DNA, the CDR3 is TGTGCCAGCAGCACACAGGGTGGCTCCTATAATTCACCCCTCCACTTT.